This T cell receptor (beta chain) was sequenced in a study of OX40 agonist ivuxolimab in advanced cancers. The wider study: Cancers in dose escalation were hepatocellular, melanoma, renal cell and head and neck. Partial responses were seen in three patients, one with hepatocellular carcinoma and two with cutaneous melanoma.

Notes on this clone: Its antigen is still unknown. Other nucleotide sequences in the sample specify the same CDR3.

The CDR3 is 10 amino acids. Per the germline V gene, CDR1 is MDHEN and CDR2 is SYDVKM. V shed 4 bases and J shed 7 bases, with 4 bases lying between them. Using immunoSEQ multiplex PCR, the repertoire was profiled, and TCRdb retains in-frame clones only, with some absent. This table has some 60,000 clones, under 95% appearing once. Study results and limitations: Certain nonresponding patients likewise had low normalized T-cell clonal expansion. Clonal expansion in partial responders at 0.1-3.0 mg/kg ranked among the lowest.

This specimen was CD4+ or CD8+ T cells sorted from blood, taken in a trial of the OX40 agonist ivuxolimab. V gene TRBV28 combines with J gene TRBJ1-2; D is uncertain. The TCR sequence derives from an adult with an advanced solid tumor such as melanoma, head and neck, liver or kidney cancer. The CDR3 sequence is CASSSTGYTF. The CDR3 coding sequence is TGTGCCAGCAGTTCAACTGGCTACACCTTC.